This T cell receptor (beta chain) is drawn from a study of radiotherapy plus CTLA-4 blockade in lung cancer. Using immunoSEQ multiplex PCR, the repertoire was profiled, and TCRdb retains in-frame clones only, with some absent. This table holds 20,000 to 25,000 clones, over 70% found once. Of note for this clone: Its target is unknown.

The length of the CDR3 is 18 residues. J gave up 7 bases and V 3 bases, and 9 bases lay outside the gene matches. Germline values: CDR1 MGHRA, CDR2 YSYEKL. Study findings and constraints: Subsequent to radiotherapy plus ipilimumab, tumor-derived TCR clones underwent expansion in blood.

The chain couples TRBV4-1 to TRBJ2-1, with TRBD2 matching 16 bases. This receptor was obtained from a human donor with non-small cell lung cancer who had stable disease on radiotherapy plus ipilimumab. This specimen was peripheral blood, taken from a patient treated with radiotherapy plus ipilimumab. The CDR3: CASSQVDLGLAGGNEQFF. CDR3 nucleotide sequence: TGCGCCAGCAGCCAGGTAGACCTGGGACTAGCGGGAGGGAATGAGCAGTTCTTC.